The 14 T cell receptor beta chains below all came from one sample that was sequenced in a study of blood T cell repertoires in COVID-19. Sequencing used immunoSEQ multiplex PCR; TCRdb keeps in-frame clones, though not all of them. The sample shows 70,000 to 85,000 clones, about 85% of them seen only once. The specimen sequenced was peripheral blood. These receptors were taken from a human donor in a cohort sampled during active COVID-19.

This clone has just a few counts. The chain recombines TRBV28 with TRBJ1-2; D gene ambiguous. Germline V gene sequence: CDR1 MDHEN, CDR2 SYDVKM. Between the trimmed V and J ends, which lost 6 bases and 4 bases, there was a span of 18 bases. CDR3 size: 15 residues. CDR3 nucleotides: TGTGCCAGCAGCTCCGCCCCTGGACTCTCCTATGGCTACACCTTC. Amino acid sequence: CASSSAPGLSYGYTF.

The CDR3 region is CASSVEGMNTEAFF. The CDR3 DNA sequence: TGTGCCAGCAGCGTAGAGGGGATGAACACTGAAGCTTTCTTT. V usage is TRBV9 and J usage is TRBJ1-1; perhaps TRBD1 as D (5 bases). V lost 0 bases and J lost 0, with 6 bases in between. There are 14 residues in the CDR3. Germline CDR1 reads SGDLS; CDR2 reads YYNGEE. Using reference TRBV9 and TRBJ1-1 for the parts outside the CDR3, the full variable domain is DSGVTQTPKHLITATGQRVTLRCSPRSGDLSVYWYQQSLDQGLQFLIQYYNGEERAKGNILERFSAQQFPDLHSELNLSSLELGDSALYFCASSVEGMNTEAFFGQGTRLTVV.

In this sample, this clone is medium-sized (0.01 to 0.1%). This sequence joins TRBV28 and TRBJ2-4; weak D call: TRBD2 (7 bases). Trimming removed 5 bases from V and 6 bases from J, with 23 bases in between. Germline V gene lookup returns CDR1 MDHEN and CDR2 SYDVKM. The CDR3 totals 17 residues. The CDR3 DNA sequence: TGTGCCAGCAGTCCCCTTGAAGGGGGGGGACTGGGAAACATTCAGTACTTC. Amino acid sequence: CASSPLEGGGLGNIQYF.

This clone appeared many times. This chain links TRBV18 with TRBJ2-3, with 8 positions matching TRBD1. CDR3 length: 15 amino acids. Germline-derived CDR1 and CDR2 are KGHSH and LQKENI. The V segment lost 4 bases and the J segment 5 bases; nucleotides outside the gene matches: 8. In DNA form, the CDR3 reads TGTGCCAGCTCACACTACAGGGGGGTGGAAGATACGCAGTATTTT. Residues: CASSHYRGVEDTQYF. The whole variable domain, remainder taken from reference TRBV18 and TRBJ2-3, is NAGVMQNPRHLVRRRGQEARLRCSPMKGHSHVYWYRQLPEEGLKFMVYLQKENIIDESGMPKERFSAEFPKEGPSILRIQQVVRGDSAAYFCASSHYRGVEDTQYFGPGTRLTVL.

The CDR3 DNA sequence: TGCGCCAGCTGCCTTGGGGGTAGCGGAAACTACGAGCAGTACTTC. Translation gives CASCLGGSGNYEQYF. The chain employs TRBV5-1 and TRBJ2-7; D is possibly TRBD2 (6 bases). The length of the CDR3 is 15 residues. The germline V gene encodes CDR1 SGHRS and CDR2 YFSETQ. The ends were cut back, 7 bases at V and 3 bases at J, with 20 bases in the middle.

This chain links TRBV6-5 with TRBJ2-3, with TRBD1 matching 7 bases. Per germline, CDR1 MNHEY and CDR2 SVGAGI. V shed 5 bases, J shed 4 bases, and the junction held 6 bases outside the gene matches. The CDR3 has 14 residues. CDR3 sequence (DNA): TGTGCCAGCAGTCCAACAGGGGCGCCAGATACGCAGTATTTT. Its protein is CASSPTGAPDTQYF.

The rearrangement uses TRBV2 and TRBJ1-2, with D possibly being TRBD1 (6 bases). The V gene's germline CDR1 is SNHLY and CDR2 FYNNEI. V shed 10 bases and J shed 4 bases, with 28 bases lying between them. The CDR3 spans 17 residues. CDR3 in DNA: TGTGCCACACTCCCAGGGGCTGGGTGGGGCAGGTCCTATGGCTACACCTTC. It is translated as CATLPGAGWGRSYGYTF.

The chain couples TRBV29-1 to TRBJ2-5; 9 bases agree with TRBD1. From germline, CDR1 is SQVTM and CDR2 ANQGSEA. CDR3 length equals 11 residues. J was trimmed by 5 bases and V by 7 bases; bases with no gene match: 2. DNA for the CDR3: TGCAGCGAACAGGGGGCTGAGACCCAGTACTTC. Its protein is CSEQGAETQYF.

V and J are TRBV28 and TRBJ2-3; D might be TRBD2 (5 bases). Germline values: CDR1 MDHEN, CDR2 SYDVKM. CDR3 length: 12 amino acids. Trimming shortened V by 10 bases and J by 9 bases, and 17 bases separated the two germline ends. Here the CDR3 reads CATSPPGFTQYF. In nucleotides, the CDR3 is TGTGCCACCTCCCCCCCGGGGTTCACGCAGTATTTT.

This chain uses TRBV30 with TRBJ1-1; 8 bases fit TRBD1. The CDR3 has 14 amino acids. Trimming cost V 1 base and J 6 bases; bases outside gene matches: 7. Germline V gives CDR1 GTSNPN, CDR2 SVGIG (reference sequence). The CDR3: CAWSAYRGGPEAFF. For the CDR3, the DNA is TGTGCCTGGAGTGCGTACAGGGGGGGGCCTGAAGCTTTCTTT. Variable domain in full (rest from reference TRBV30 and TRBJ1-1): SQTIHQWPATLVQPVGSPLSLECTVEGTSNPNLYWYRQAAGRGLQLLFYSVGIGQISSEVPQNLSASRPQDRQFILSSKKLLLSDSGFYLCAWSAYRGGPEAFFGQGTRLTVV.

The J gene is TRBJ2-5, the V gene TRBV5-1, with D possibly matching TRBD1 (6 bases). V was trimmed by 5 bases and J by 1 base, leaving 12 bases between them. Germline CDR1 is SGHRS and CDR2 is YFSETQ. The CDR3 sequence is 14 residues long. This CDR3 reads CASRIGTTQETQYF. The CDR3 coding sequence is TGCGCCAGCAGGATTGGGACAACCCAAGAGACCCAGTACTTC.

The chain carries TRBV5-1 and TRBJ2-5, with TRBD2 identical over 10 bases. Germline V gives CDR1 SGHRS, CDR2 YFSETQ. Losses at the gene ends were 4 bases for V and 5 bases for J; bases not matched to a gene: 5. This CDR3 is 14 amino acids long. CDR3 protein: CASSNSGRRETQYF. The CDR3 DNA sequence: TGCGCCAGCAGCAATAGCGGGAGGCGGGAGACCCAGTACTTC.

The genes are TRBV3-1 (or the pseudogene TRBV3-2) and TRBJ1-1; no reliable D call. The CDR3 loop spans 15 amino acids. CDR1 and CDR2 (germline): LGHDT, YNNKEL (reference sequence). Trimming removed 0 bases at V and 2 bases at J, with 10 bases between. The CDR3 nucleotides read TGTGCCAGCAGCCAAGAGGGCAGGCCCAACACTGAAGCTTTCTTT. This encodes CASSQEGRPNTEAFF.

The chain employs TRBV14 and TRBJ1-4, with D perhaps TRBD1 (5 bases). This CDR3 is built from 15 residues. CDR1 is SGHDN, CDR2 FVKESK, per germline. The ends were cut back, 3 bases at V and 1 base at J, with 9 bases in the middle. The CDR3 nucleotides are TGTGCCAGCAGCCAGCCCAGGGTAACTAATGAAAAACTGTTTTTT. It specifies CASSQPRVTNEKLFF. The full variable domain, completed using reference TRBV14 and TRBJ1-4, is EAGVTQFPSHSVIEKGQTVTLRCDPISGHDNLYWYRRVMGKEIKFLLHFVKESKQDESGMPNNRFLAERTGGTYSTLKVQPAELEDSGVYFCASSQPRVTNEKLFFGSGTQLSVL.